Sequencing of this TCR beta chain was carried out in a study of Ad26.COV2.S vaccination and SARS-CoV-2 variants. Whole-study context: The authors gave Ad26.COV2.S intramuscularly, either once or twice 56 days apart.

The germline gives CDR1 MNHEY, CDR2 SMNVEV (reference sequence). V was clipped by 0 bases and J by 4 bases, with 4 bases between them. This CDR3 is built from 13 residues. Documented treatment: some 19 received Ad26.COV2.S at low or high dose, single or two shots; several received placebo; per-sample allocation not given. Sample collection was performed on day 63 after the first vaccine or placebo injection. The method was immunoSEQ multiplex PCR; TCRdb's version includes in-frame clones alone and lacks a portion of them. Of approximately 240,000 clones in the sample, roughly 90% were seen once. This clone was picked up one time. Its antigen is undetermined. Findings of the study overall: Following vaccination, spike-specific CD8+ and CD4+ T cell responses reportedly exhibited substantial breadth.

The source was peripheral blood, collected in a trial of Ad26.COV2.S vaccine versus placebo. The origin of this receptor is a person between 18 and 65 years old who received the Ad26.COV2.S COVID-19 vaccine or a placebo. The rearrangement joins TRBV27 to TRBJ1-5; D call uncertain. The chain's CDR3 is CASSLSTNQPQHF. CDR3 DNA: TGTGCCAGCAGTTTATCGACGAATCAGCCCCAGCATTTT.